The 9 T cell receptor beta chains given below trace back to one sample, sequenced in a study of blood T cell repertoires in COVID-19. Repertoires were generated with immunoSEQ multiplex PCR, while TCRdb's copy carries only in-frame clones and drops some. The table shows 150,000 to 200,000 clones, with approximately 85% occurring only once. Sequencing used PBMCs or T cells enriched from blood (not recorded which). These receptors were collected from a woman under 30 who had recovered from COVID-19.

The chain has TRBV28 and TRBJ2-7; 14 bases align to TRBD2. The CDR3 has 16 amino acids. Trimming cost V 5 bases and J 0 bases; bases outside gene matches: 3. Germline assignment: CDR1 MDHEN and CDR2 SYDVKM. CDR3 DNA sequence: TGTGCCAGCAGTCCCGGGACTAGCGGGGGCTCCTACGAGCAGTACTTC. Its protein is CASSPGTSGGSYEQYF.

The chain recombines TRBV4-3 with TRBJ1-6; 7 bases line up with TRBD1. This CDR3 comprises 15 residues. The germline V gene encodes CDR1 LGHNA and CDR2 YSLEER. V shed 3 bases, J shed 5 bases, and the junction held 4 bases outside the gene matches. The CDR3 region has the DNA TGCGCCAGCAGCCACCGGGACAGCGATAATTCACCCCTCCACTTT. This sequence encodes CASSHRDSDNSPLHF.

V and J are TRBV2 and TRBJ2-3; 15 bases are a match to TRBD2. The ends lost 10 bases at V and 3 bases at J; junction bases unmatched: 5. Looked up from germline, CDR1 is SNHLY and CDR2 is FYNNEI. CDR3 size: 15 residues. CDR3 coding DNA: TGTGCCACCAAAGGGACTAGCGGGGGGACAGATACGCAGTATTTT. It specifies CATKGTSGGTDTQYF. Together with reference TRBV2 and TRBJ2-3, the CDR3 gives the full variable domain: EPEVTQTPSHQVTQMGQEVILRCVPISNHLYFYWYRQILGQKVEFLVSFYNNEISEKSEIFDDQFSVERPDGSNFTLKIRSTKLEDSAMYFCATKGTSGGTDTQYFGPGTRLTVL.

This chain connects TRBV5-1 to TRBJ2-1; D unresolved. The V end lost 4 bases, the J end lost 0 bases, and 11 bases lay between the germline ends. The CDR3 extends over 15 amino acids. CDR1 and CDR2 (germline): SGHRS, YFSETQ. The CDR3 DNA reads TGCGCCAGCAGCCTCCCCCCCAGCTCCTACAATGAGCAGTTCTTC. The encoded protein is CASSLPPSSYNEQFF.

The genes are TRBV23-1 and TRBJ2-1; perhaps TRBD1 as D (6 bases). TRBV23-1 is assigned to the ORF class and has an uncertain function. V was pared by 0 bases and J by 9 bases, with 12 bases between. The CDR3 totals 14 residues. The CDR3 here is CASSQSNRASEQFF. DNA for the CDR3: TGCGCCAGCAGTCAATCAAACAGGGCCAGTGAGCAGTTCTTC.

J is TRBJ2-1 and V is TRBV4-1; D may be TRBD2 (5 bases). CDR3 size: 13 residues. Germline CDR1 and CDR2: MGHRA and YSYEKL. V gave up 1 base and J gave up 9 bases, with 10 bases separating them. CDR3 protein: CASSQGLAGEQFF. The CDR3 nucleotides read TGCGCCAGCAGCCAAGGGCTAGCAGGTGAGCAGTTCTTC.

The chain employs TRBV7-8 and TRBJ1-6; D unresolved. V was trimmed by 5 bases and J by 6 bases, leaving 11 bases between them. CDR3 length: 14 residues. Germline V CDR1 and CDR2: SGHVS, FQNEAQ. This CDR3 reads CASSLDFGNSPLHF. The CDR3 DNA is TGTGCCAGCAGCCTGGACTTCGGTAATTCACCCCTCCACTTT.

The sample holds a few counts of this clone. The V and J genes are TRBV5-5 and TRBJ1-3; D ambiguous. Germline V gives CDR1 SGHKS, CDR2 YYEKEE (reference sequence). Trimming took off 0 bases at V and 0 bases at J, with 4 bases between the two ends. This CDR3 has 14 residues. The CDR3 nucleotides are TGTGCCAGCAGCTTGGTGAGCTCTGGAAACACCATATATTTT. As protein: CASSLVSSGNTIYF.

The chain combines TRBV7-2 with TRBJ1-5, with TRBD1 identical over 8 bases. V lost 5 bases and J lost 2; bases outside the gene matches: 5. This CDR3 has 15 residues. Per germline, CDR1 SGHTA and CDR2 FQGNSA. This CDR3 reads CASSPQTGGNQPQHF. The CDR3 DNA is TGTGCCAGCAGCCCGCAGACAGGGGGCAATCAGCCCCAGCATTTT.